The text below deals with one T cell receptor beta chain. Its antigen is undetermined. This entry comes from a study of cytomegalovirus exposure and HLA in healthy donors. PCR primers comprised 60 Vbeta and 13 Jbeta primers. Clones were read by immunoSEQ multiplex PCR, and TCRdb kept only the in-frame ones, dropping some. This sample yields some 120,000 clones, of which 9% to 10% are seen a single time; 3% belongs to the top ten. Trimming took off 5 bases at V and 9 bases at J, with 14 bases between the two ends. Germline CDR1 is SGHNT and CDR2 is YENEEA. The CDR3 covers 13 residues. Whereas donors were nominally healthy upon sampling, unrecorded immune exposures were probable. Study-level findings and limits: In a later analysis, HLA-associated beta chains showed higher expansion and lower generation probabilities than comparable chains. Listed as cytomegalovirus-associated were around 160 TCR beta chains. A later analysis showed TCR association rates differing by HLA locus, peaking at DRB1 and lowest at HLA-C.

The receptor was isolated from a man younger than 45 in good health and CMV-seronegative. The material sequenced was PBMCs. The chain couples TRBV11-3 to TRBJ2-1; D is possibly TRBD2 (7 bases). CDR3 amino acids: CASSRGREIEQFF. The CDR3 nucleotides read TGTGCCAGCAGCCGGGGGCGGGAGATTGAGCAGTTCTTC.